This passage covers 8 T cell receptor beta chains from one sample sequenced in a study of T cells in Graves' hyperthyroidism and ophthalmopathy. It was RNA transcripts that yielded the amplified TCR beta CDR3 regions. With the HTBI primer set, the TCR CDR3 went through a first round of RT-PCR. TCRdb processed the multiplex PCR reads anew with MiXCR; each CDR3 protein has one entry. The sample has about 290,000 distinct CDR3 sequences; less than 15% are singletons. The sample comprised blood. Receptors were obtained from a woman in her 30s with Graves' hyperthyroidism that later progressed to Graves' ophthalmopathy.

This clonotype came up a few times. The V and J genes are TRBV19 and TRBJ1-2; D is unresolved. The CDR3 loop spans 15 amino acids. V lost 1 base and J lost 1, with 10 bases in between. The germline V gene has CDR1 LNHDA and CDR2 SQIVND (reference sequence). CDR3 residues: CASSIGAEINYGYTF. Here the CDR3 DNA reads TGTGCCAGTAGTATAGGGGCAGAGATTAACTATGGCTACACCTTC.

This clonotype showed up many times. V is TRBV19 and J is TRBJ1-1, with D possibly being TRBD1 (5 bases). Germline loops: CDR1 LNHDA, CDR2 SQIVND (reference sequence). V was clipped by 3 bases and J by 4 bases, with 21 bases between them. This CDR3 is 17 amino acids long. CDR3 sequence (DNA): TGTGCCAGTAGTATGAGACAGTTCGGAACTCGGGGCACTGAAGCTTTCTTT. It codes for CASSMRQFGTRGTEAFF. Looking up the rest from reference TRBV19 and TRBJ1-1 gives the full variable domain: DGGITQSPKYLFRKEGQNVTLSCEQNLNHDAMYWYRQDPGQGLRLIYYSQIVNDFQKGDIAEGYSVSREKKESFPLTVTSAQKNPTAFYLCASSMRQFGTRGTEAFFGQGTRLTVV.

This clonotype appeared a few times. J is TRBJ1-2 and V is TRBV9; 7 nucleotides line up with TRBD1. Trimming cost V 3 bases and J 6 bases; bases outside gene matches: 5. Germline V gene data show CDR1 as SGDLS and CDR2 as YYNGEE. The CDR3 length is 13 residues. For the CDR3, the DNA is TGTGCCAGCAGCGATACAGGGGTTCATGGCTACACCTTC. Translation: CASSDTGVHGYTF.

The chain has TRBV5-1 and TRBJ2-3; 8 bases agree with TRBD1. The CDR3 length is 15 residues. The ends lost 4 bases at V and 7 bases at J; junction bases unmatched: 11. Germline CDR1 and CDR2: SGHRS and YFSETQ. In nucleotides, the CDR3 is TGCGCCAGCAGCGACCAAGGACAGGGAGGAAATACGCAGTATTTT. It yields the protein CASSDQGQGGNTQYF.

This clonotype was seen only a few times. This may come from a read error, since a much larger clone is one base off. As the CDR3 is not closed by the conserved phenylalanine or tryptophan, this likely results from a read error. The chain carries TRBV28 and TRBJ2-7; tentatively, D is TRBD2 (5 bases). Trimming took off 6 bases at V and 0 bases at J, with 9 bases between the two ends. This CDR3 is 13 amino acids long. Germline CDR1 reads MDHEN; CDR2 reads SYDVKM. The CDR3 here is CASRDGVSYEQYI. CDR3 nucleotides: TGTGCCAGCAGGGACGGGGTCTCCTACGAGCAGTACATC.

J is TRBJ2-6 and V is TRBV7-6; 9 bases align to TRBD1. The CDR3 is 18 amino acids. The J segment lost 4 bases and the V segment lost 3 bases, leaving 10 bases of the junction unmatched. Looked up from germline, CDR1 is SGHVS and CDR2 is FNYEAQ. In DNA form, the CDR3 reads TGTGCCAGCAGCTTGGTTCGGACAGGGGATTCCGGGGCCAACGTCCTGACTTTC. Its protein product is CASSLVRTGDSGANVLTF.

This clonotype came up many times. This chain connects TRBV27 to TRBJ2-2; 7 positions agree with TRBD1. CDR1 and CDR2 (germline): MNHEY, SMNVEV (reference sequence). After removal of 4 bases from V and 1 base from J, the junction contained 3 bases not matched to a gene. The CDR3 has 15 residues. DNA of the CDR3: TGTGCCAGCAGTTGGGGGACAGAGAACACCGGGGAGCTGTTTTTT. Its translation: CASSWGTENTGELFF.

This clonotype has ten or more counts. The junction differs from germline at one of its ends, possibly a read error. This sequence joins TRBV7-9 and TRBJ2-7, with D tentatively TRBD2 (5 bases). This CDR3 has 13 residues. Germline-derived CDR1 and CDR2 are SEHNR and FQNEAQ (reference sequence). In DNA, the CDR3 is TGTGCCAGCAGTCCGACGGGATCCTACAAGCAGTACTTC. Its translation is CASSPTGSYKQYF.